This T cell receptor (beta chain) is drawn from a study of T cell responses to AZD1222 COVID-19 vaccine. The data were produced by immunoSEQ multiplex PCR, yet TCRdb's version contains in-frame clones alone and is incomplete. This repertoire shows tens of thousands of clones, about three quarters found once; its top ten account for over 3%. This CDR3 is built from 14 residues. The germline CDR1 and CDR2 sequences are SGHNT and YYREEE (reference sequence). The V segment lost 5 bases and the J segment 4 bases; nucleotides outside the gene matches: 4. The TCR originated in an adult who received the AZD1222 COVID-19 vaccine. J is TRBJ2-5 and V is TRBV5-4; 11 bases fit TRBD2. Sequences were derived from peripheral blood, sampled 28 days after the second AZD1222 dose. Here the CDR3 DNA reads TGTGCCAGCAGAGGGACTAGCGGAGCAGAGACCCAGTACTTC. Its protein is CASRGTSGAETQYF.